In its sample, the clone carrying this T cell receptor beta chain was seen a few times. No antigen is known for it. These data originate in a study of CD8+ T cells in alopecia areata. The study, taken as a whole, reports: Both scalp clonality and the expanded CD8+ clones among the top 100 showed a significant decrease with tofacitinib. There were also resident alphabeta T cells of normal skin sequenced in scalp samples.

This sample's treatment: oral pan-JAK inhibitor, 5-10 mg twice daily. Trimming cost V 5 bases and J 12 bases; bases outside gene matches: 6. The CDR3 extends over 11 amino acids. Germline values: CDR1 KGHSH, CDR2 LQKENI. Investigators isolated RNA and reverse transcribed it into cDNA to act as the sequencing template. Sequencing was performed with immunoSEQ multiplex PCR; in TCRdb, only in-frame clones are kept and a portion is missing. The repertoire holds 200,000 to 250,000 clones, with around 66% as singletons. V usage is TRBV18 and J usage is TRBJ2-7; TRBD2 matches at 8 bases. The starting material was CD4+ T cells sorted from blood, obtained at week 4, from a patient treated with tofacitinib. The clonotype originates from a human donor with alopecia areata. This CDR3 is CASSEAGAWYF. DNA of the CDR3: TGTGCCAGCTCAGAAGCGGGGGCCTGGTACTTC.